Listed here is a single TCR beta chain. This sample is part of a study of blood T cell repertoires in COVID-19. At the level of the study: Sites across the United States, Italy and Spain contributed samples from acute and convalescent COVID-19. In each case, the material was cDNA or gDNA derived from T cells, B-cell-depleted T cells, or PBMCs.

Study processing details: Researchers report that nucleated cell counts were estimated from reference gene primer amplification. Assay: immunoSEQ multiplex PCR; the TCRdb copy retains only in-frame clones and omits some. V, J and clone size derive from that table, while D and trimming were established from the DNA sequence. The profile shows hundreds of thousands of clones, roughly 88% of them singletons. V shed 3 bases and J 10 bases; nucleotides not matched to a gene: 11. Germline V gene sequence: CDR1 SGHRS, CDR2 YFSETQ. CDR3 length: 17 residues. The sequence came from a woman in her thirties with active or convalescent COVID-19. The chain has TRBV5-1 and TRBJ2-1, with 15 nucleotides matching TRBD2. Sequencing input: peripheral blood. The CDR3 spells CASSSSGLAGGPREQFF. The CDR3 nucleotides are TGCGCCAGCAGCTCCTCTGGACTAGCGGGAGGGCCGAGGGAGCAGTTCTTC.